Described below is a single T cell receptor (beta chain) sequence and its context. The sample has other DNA sequences that encode this CDR3 too. This record comes from a study of blood T cell repertoires in COVID-19. Overall study: Samples taken during acute and convalescent COVID-19 were collected in the United States, Italy and Spain. PBMCs, B-cell-depleted T cells, or T cells were the source of the cDNA or gDNA that made up the material.

Seattle's enrolled individuals joined amid active infection and were then monitored longitudinally. In the authors' workflow: From reference gene primer amplification, estimates of nucleated cell counts were derived. The data were produced by immunoSEQ multiplex PCR, yet TCRdb's version contains in-frame clones alone and is incomplete. For V, J and clone size, that table is used; D and trimming come from the DNA. This sample carries 150,000 to 250,000 clones, 94% of them seen once, and the ten largest clones take about 0.76%. The V gene lost 3 bases and the J gene lost 4 bases, with 10 bases spanning the gap. CDR1 and CDR2 from the germline V gene are LNHDA and SQIVND (reference sequence). This CDR3 is 14 amino acids long.

V gene TRBV19 combines with J gene TRBJ1-5, with a tentative D call TRBD1 (5 bases). This receptor was taken from a man aged 25-45 years with COVID-19, enrolled during active disease. The sample taken for sequencing was peripheral blood. DNA for the CDR3: TGTGCCAGTAGTATCCGCGACAGAAATCAGCCCCAGCATTTT. Translating it yields CASSIRDRNQPQHF.